Described below is a single T cell receptor (beta chain) sequence and its context. The CDR3 spans 14 residues. Looked up from germline, CDR1 is LNHDA and CDR2 is SQIVND (reference sequence). The V gene lost 4 bases and the J gene lost 0 bases, with 9 bases spanning the gap. The method was immunoSEQ multiplex PCR; TCRdb's version includes in-frame clones alone and lacks a portion of them. The sample includes about 140,000 clones, almost 90% seen only once; the top ten take 1.5% to 2%. The sample belongs to a study of T cell responses to AZD1222 COVID-19 vaccine. The source was peripheral blood, collected 28 days after the second AZD1222 dose. V gene TRBV19 combines with J gene TRBJ2-5, with TRBD1 as a possible D gene (6 bases). The sequence was obtained from an adult who received the AZD1222 COVID-19 vaccine. DNA of the CDR3: TGTGCCAGTAGTACCGGACAGCACCAAGAGACCCAGTACTTC. This encodes CASSTGQHQETQYF.